This TCR beta chain was sequenced for a study of shared clonotypes between healthy human individuals. Study-level background: Samples came from two female and a few male donors aged 18 to 49. Points from the study as a whole: Naive subsets generally had larger estimated richness than memory subsets. Rarefaction indicated that sorted-subset sequencing remained incomplete although depth was large. Clonotypes not shared had lower generation probabilities than those common to all four donors.

Details on this clone: Antigen: not known.

The V end lost 0 bases, the J end lost 2 bases, and 15 bases lay between the germline ends. Germline loops: CDR1 SGDLS, CDR2 YYNGEE. This CDR3 region has 16 residues. Generated by immunoSEQ multiplex PCR, the TCRdb table keeps only in-frame clones and is missing some. Of roughly 2.4 million clones listed, around 95% were seen once; the top ten hold roughly 0.13%. Sequenced sample: naive CD4+ T cells sorted from blood. Subset reported: CD45RA+ positively selected. This chain connects TRBV9 to TRBJ2-7; D unclear. The receptor comes from a man between 18 and 29 years old in good health. The DNA for the CDR3 is TGTGCCAGCAGCGTAGATGGGTCTAGGTACGCCTACGAGCAGTACTTC. This translates into CASSVDGSRYAYEQYF.